The T cell receptor beta chain under discussion was sequenced for a study of beta chain features in type 1 diabetes. Overall study results and limits: Shorter TCRB CDR3s, moderately but significantly so, marked every one of the four CD4+ subsets in Type 1 diabetes patients.

The sequenced template was cDNA made from the entire isolated RNA. The assay was immunoSEQ multiplex PCR, and TCRdb's table has in-frame clones only and misses some. The sample has hundreds of thousands of clones; roughly 13% are singletons. This clone turned up a few times. What it recognizes is unknown. Trimming left V 2 bases short and J 8 bases short, with 9 bases between. Germline V lookup: CDR1 SGHVS, CDR2 FQNEAQ. The length of the CDR3 is 12 residues. Sequenced material: naive CD4+ T cells from blood. This receptor was obtained from a man between 18 and 35 years old with type 1 diabetes. The chain has TRBV7-8 and TRBJ1-1; D gene unclear. The CDR3 reads CASSLSGEEAFF. CDR3 nucleotides: TGTGCCAGCAGCTTAAGCGGGGAAGAAGCTTTCTTT.